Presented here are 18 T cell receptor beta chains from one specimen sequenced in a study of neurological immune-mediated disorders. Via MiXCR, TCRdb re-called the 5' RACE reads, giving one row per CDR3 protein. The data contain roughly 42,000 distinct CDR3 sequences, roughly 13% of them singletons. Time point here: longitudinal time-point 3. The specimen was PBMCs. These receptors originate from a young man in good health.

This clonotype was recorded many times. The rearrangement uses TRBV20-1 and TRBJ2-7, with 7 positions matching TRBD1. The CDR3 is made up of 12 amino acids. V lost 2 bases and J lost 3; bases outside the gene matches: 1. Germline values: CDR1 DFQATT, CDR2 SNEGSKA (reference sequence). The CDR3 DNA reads TGCAGTGCTAGACCAGGGGGCTACGAGCAGTACTTC. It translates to CSARPGGYEQYF.

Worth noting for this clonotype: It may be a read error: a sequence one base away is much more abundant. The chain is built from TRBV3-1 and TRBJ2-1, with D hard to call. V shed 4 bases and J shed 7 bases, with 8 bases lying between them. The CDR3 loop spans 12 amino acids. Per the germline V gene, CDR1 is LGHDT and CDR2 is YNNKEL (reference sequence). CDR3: CASSRFTNEQFF. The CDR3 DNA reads TGTGCCAGCAGCCGCTTCACGAATGAGCAGTTCTTC.

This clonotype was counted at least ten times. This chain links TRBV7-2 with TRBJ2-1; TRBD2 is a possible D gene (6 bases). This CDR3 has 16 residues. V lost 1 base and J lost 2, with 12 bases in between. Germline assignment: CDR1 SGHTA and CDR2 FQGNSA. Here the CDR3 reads CASSLGGGMAYNEQFF. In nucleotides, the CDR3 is TGTGCCAGCAGCTTAGGTGGCGGGATGGCCTACAATGAGCAGTTCTTC.

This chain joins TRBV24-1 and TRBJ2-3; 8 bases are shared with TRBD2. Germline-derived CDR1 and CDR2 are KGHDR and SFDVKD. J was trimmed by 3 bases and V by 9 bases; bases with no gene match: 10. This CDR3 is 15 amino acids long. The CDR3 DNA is TGTGCCACCGGCCCCCGGGGGGGGGAGACAGATACGCAGTATTTT. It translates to CATGPRGGETDTQYF.

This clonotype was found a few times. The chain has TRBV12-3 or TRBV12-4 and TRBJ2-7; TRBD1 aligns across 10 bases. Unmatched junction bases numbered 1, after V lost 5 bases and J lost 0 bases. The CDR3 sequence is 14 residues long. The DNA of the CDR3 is TGTGCCAGCAGTCGGACAGGGGGCTCCTACGAGCAGTACTTC. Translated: CASSRTGGSYEQYF.

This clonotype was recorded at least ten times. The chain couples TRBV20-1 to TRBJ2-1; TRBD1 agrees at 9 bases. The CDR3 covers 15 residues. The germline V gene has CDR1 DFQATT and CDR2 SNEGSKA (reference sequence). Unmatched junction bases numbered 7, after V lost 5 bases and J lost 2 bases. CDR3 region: CSAGETGGPYNEQFF. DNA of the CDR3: TGCAGTGCTGGGGAGACAGGGGGACCCTACAATGAGCAGTTCTTC.

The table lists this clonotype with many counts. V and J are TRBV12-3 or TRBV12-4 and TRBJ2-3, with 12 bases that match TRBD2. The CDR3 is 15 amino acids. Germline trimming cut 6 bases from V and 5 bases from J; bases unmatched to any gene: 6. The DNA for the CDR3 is TGTGCCAGCAGGGGGGGACTAGCGGGTGGAGATACGCAGTATTTT. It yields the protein CASRGGLAGGDTQYF.

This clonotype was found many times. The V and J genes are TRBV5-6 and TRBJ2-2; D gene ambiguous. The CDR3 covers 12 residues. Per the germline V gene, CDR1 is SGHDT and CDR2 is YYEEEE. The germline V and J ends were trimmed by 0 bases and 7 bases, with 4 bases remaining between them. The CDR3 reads CASSLVVGELFF. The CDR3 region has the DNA TGTGCCAGCAGCTTGGTGGTCGGGGAGCTGTTTTTT.

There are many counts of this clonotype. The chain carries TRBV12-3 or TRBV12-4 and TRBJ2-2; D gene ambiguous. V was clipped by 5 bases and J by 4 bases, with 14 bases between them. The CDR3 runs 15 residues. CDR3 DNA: TGTGCCAGCAGTCCCACCCTTTACCTCACCGGGGAGCTGTTTTTT. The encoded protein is CASSPTLYLTGELFF.

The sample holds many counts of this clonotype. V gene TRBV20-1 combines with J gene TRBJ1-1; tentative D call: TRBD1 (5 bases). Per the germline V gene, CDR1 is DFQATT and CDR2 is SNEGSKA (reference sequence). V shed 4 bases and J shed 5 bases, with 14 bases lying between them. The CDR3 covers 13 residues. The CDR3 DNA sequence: TGCAGTGCTACGATCGGGGGAGGGACTGAAGCTTTCTTT. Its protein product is CSATIGGGTEAFF.

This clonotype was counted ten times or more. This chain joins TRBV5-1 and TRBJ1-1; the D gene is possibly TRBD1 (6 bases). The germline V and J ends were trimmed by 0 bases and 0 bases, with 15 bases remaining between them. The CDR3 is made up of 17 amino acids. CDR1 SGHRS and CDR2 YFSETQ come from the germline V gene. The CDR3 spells CASSLGQARRLNTEAFF. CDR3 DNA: TGCGCCAGCAGCTTGGGACAGGCCCGGAGACTGAACACTGAAGCTTTCTTT.

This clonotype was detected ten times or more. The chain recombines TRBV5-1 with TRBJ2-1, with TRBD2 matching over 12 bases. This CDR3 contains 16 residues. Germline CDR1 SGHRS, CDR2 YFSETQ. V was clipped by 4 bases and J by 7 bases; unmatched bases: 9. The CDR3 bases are TGCGCCAGCAGCGCCATGTCTAGCGGGAGGGTAAATGAGCAGTTCTTC. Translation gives CASSAMSSGRVNEQFF.

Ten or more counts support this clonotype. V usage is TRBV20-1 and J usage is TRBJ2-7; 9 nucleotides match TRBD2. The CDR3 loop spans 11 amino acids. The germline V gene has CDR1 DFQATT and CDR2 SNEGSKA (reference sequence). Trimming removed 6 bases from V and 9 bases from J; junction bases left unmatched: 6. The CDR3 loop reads CSAVLAGRQYF. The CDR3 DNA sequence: TGCAGTGCCGTCCTAGCGGGACGGCAGTACTTC.

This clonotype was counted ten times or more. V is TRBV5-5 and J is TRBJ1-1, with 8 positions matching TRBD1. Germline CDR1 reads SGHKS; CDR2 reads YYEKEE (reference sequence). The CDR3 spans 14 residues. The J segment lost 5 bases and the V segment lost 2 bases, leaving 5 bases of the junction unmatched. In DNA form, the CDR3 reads TGTGCCAGCAGCTTCCAGGGGGCGATAACTGAAGCTTTCTTT. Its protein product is CASSFQGAITEAFF.

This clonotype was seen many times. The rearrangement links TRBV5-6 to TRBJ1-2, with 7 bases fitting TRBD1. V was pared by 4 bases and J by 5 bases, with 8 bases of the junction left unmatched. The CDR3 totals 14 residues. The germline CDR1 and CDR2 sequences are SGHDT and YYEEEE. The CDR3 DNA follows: TGTGCCAGCAGCCAGGGACAGCTTCATTATGGCTACACCTTC. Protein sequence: CASSQGQLHYGYTF.

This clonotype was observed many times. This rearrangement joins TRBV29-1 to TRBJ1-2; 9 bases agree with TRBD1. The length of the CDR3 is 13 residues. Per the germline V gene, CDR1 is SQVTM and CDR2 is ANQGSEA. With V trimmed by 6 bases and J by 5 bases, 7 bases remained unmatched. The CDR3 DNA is TGCAGCGTCGCAAAACAGGGGGCGTATGGCTACACCTTC. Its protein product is CSVAKQGAYGYTF.

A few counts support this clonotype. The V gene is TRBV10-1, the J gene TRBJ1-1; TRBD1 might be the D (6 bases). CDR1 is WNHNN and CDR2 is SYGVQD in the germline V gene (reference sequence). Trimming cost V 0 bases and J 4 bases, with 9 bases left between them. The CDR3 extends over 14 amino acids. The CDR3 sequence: CASSESYRATEAFF. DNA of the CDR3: TGCGCCAGCAGTGAGTCGTACAGGGCCACTGAAGCTTTCTTT.

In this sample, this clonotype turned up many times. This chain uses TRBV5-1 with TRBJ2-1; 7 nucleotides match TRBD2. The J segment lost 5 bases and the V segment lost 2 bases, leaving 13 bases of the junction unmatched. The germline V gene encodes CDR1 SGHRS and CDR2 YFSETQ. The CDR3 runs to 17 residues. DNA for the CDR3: TGCGCCAGCAGCTTTAGCCCTGGGGAGGGGACTCACAATGAGCAGTTCTTC. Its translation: CASSFSPGEGTHNEQFF.